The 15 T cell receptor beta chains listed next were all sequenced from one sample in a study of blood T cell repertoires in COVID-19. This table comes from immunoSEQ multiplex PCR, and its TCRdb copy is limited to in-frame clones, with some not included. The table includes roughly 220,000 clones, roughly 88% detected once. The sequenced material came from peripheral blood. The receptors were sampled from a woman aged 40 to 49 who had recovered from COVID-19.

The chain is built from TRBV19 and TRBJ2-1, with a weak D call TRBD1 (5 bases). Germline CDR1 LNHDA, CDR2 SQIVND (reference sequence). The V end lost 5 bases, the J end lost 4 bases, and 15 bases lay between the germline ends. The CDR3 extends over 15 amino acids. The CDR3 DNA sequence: TGTGCCAGTAGTTCTCCGAGTAGGGGATACAATGAGCAGTTCTTC. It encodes CASSSPSRGYNEQFF.

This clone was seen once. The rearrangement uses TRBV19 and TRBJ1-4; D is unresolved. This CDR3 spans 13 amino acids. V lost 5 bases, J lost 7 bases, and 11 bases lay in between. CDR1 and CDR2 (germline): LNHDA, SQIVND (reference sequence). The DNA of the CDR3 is TGTGCCAGTAGTGTCCAGGTTCGTGAAAAACTGTTTTTT. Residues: CASSVQVREKLFF.

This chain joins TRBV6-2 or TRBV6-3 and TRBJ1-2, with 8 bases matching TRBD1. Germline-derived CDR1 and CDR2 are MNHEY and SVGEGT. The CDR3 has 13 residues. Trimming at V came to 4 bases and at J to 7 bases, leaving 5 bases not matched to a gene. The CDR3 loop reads CASSSTGGSGYTF. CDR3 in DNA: TGTGCCAGCAGTTCAACAGGGGGAAGTGGCTACACCTTC.

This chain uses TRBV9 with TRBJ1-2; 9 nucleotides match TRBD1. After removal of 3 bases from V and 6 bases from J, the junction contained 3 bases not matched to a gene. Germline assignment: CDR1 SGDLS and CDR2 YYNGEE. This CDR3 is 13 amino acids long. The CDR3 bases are TGTGCCAGCAGCGACCGACAGGGGGATGGCTACACCTTC. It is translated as CASSDRQGDGYTF.

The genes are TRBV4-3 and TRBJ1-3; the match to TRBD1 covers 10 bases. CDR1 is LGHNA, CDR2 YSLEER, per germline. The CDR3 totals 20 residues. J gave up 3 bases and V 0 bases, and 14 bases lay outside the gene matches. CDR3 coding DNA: TGCGCCAGCAGCCAAGATATTGGGGGACGACAGGGGGCGGGTGGAAACACCATATATTTT. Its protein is CASSQDIGGRQGAGGNTIYF.

The CDR3 DNA follows: TGCAGCGGCAGCGGGACCTTCGGCCACAATGAGCAGTTCTTC. It is translated as CSGSGTFGHNEQFF. The rearrangement links TRBV29-1 to TRBJ2-1; 7 bases are a match to TRBD2. The CDR3 consists of 14 residues. J gave up 5 bases and V 7 bases, and 11 bases lay outside the gene matches. Germline assignment: CDR1 SQVTM and CDR2 ANQGSEA.

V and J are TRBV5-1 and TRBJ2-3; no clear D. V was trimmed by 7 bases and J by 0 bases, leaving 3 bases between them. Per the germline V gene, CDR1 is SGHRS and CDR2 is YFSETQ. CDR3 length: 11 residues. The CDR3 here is CASLSTDTQYF. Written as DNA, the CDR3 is TGCGCCAGCCTTAGCACAGATACGCAGTATTTT.

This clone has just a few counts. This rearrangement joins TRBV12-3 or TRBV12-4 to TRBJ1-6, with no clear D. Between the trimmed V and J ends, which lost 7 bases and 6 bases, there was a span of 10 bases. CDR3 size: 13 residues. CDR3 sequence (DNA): TGTGCCAGCACCCTCGAGGGTAATTCACCCCTCCACTTT. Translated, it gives CASTLEGNSPLHF.

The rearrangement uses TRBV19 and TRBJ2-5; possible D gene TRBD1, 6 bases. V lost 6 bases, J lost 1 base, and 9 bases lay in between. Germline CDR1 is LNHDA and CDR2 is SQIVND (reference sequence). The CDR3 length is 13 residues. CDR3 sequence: CASRDSTQETQYF. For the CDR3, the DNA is TGTGCCAGTAGGGACAGCACCCAAGAGACCCAGTACTTC. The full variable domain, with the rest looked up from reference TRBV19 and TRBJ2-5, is DGGITQSPKYLFRKEGQNVTLSCEQNLNHDAMYWYRQDPGQGLRLIYYSQIVNDFQKGDIAEGYSVSREKKESFPLTVTSAQKNPTAFYLCASRDSTQETQYFGPGTRLLVL.

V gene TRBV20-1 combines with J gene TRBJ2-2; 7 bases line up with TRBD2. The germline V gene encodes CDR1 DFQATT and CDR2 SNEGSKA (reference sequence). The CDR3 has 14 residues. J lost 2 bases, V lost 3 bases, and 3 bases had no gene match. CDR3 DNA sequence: TGCAGTGCTAGTGGCGGGGGAAACACCGGGGAGCTGTTTTTT. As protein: CSASGGGNTGELFF.

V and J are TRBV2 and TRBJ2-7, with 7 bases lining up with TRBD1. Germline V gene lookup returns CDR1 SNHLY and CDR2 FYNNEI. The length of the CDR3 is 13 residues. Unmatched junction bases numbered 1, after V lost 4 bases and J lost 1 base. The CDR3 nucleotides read TGTGCCAGCAGTGGGACAGGATCCTACGAGCAGTACTTC. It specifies CASSGTGSYEQYF.

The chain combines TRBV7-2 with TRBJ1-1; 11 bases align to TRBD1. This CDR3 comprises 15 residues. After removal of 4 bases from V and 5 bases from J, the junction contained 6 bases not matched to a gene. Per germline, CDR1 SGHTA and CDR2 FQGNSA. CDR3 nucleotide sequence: TGTGCCAGCAGCTGGACAGGGGGCGCGGGAACTGAAGCTTTCTTT. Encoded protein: CASSWTGGAGTEAFF.

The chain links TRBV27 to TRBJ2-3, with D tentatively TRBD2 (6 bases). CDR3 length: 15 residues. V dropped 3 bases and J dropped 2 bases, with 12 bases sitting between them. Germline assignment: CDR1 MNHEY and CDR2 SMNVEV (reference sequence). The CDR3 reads CASSLTGGTTDTQYF. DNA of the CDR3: TGTGCCAGCAGTTTGACTGGAGGGACCACAGATACGCAGTATTTT.

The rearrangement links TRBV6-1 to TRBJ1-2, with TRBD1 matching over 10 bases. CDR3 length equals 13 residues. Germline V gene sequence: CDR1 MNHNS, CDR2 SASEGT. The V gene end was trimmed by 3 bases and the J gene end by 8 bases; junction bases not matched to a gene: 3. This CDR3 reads CASSDGTGVGYTF. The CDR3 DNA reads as TGTGCCAGCAGTGATGGGACAGGGGTCGGCTACACCTTC.

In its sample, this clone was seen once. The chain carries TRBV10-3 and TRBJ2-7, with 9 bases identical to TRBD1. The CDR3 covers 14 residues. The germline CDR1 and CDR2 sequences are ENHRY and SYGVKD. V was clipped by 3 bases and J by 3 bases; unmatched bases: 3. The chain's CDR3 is CAISDGTGFYEQYF. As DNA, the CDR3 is TGTGCCATCAGTGACGGGACAGGGTTCTACGAGCAGTACTTC.